This TCR beta chain was captured by sequencing in a study of blood T cell repertoires in COVID-19 (dated by TCRdb to 2018 to 2021). In terms of the full investigation: Collaborator samples came from the United States, Italy and Spain and covered acute and convalescent phases of COVID-19. The material from the prospective study consisted of cDNA or gDNA derived from T cells, B-cell-depleted T cells, or PBMCs. Deeply sampled blood TCRbeta repertoires from subjects exposed to, actively infected with, or recovered from COVID-19 were included in the dataset. A freely available public database, intended as a resource for researchers studying the immune response to SARS-CoV-2, is where the repertoires were released. Samples came from the ongoing ImmuneRACE study (first 160 participants) plus 1,254 subjects from 6 global collaborators. A de-identified subject ID, COVID-19 status, age in years and sex were almost always included in the sample metadata. Where available, HLA class I and class II types were obtained from metadata supplied by the sample provider rather than from assay-based typing. General conclusions and limits of the study: How much clinical and demographic metadata was included differed by source and by participant, and the metadata was provided uncurated.

Turning to this clone: What antigen it recognizes has not been identified. Base quality data are lacking; no much larger clone is found one base away.

One collaborating source in Seattle enrolled patients during active infection and followed them longitudinally through the course of disease. The collaborating institutions used their own protocols to collect whole blood in K2EDTA tubes. Collaborator samples were shipped for TCRbeta analysis as frozen whole blood, isolated PBMCs, or DNA extracted from either sample type. The immunoSEQ Assay, a bias-controlled multiplex PCR, was used to amplify TCRbeta CDR3 regions from genomic DNA. The source study handled its data this way. Within the assay, amplification of reference gene primers was used to estimate how many nucleated cells each sample contained. To quantify the absolute abundance of each unique TCRbeta CDR3 rearrangement, sequence reads were collapsed and filtered. Productive Simpson clonality was computed per sample as the square root of Simpson's diversity index over productive rearrangements. The immuneACCESS repertoire file appears here via TCRdb, limited to in-frame rearrangements. These files lack a portion of the clones; in checked studies, under half of the deficit traces to unresolved V genes, and the cause of the others is not known. Clone size and V and J calls were adopted from that table, with D and trimming inferred from the DNA. The sample table holds roughly 570,000 clones, of which 70% to 90% were seen once. The leading ten clones occupy roughly 8.3% of the sample.

There are 15 amino acids in the CDR3, from cysteine to phenylalanine inclusive. Only the CDR3 DNA is retained, 45 bases long and in frame from the first base. CDR1 and CDR2 are read off the germline V gene as SGHRS and YFSETQ. Ends trimmed: V by 0 bases, J by 5 bases; bases unmatched to a gene: 6. The chain joins TRBV5-1 to TRBJ2-7, with 9 bases in between that match TRBD1. The sequence derives from a woman aged 45-65 years with COVID-19, enrolled during active disease. Input material: peripheral blood. In nucleotide form, the sequence is TGCGCCAGCAGCTTGGAGGGACAGGGTCCTGACGAGCAGTACTTC. Its protein is CASSLEGQGPDEQYF.